This T cell receptor beta chain was profiled in a study of T cells in Graves' hyperthyroidism and ophthalmopathy. Study-wide points: It was a median around 6 months before onset that the model predicted ophthalmopathy. Most thyroid clonotypes expanded above 0.001 appeared in blood too.

This clonotype was picked up many times. No antigen is known for it. V dropped 3 bases and J dropped 3 bases, with 17 bases sitting between them. There are 16 residues in the CDR3. The germline V gene encodes CDR1 MGHDK and CDR2 SYGVNS. Together with thyroid ultrasound, orbital computed tomography, serum thyroxine and TRAb, clinical symptoms were used for diagnoses. Amplified TCR beta CDR3 regions came from RNA transcripts. RT-PCR in the first round (using the HTBI primer set) targeted the TCR CDR3. TCRdb re-called the multiplex PCR reads through MiXCR, storing one row per CDR3 protein. The table lists about 270,000 distinct CDR3 sequences, approximately 23% of them singletons, with around 32% in the top ten.

Sequenced material: blood. The chain uses TRBV25-1 and TRBJ1-2; no firm D call. The receptor's source is a woman in her thirties or forties with Graves' ophthalmopathy. The CDR3 here is CASSDTGKGEDYGYTF. The CDR3, as DNA: TGTGCCAGCAGTGACACTGGGAAGGGAGAGGACTATGGCTACACCTTC.